The T cell receptor beta chain described here comes from a study of shared clonotypes between healthy human individuals. Study-wide findings and caveats: A generally larger estimated richness was seen in naive subsets than in memory subsets.

A word on this clone: What it recognizes is unknown.

Deep was the level at which the assay was run. Libraries were prepared by immunoSEQ multiplex PCR; TCRdb keeps only in-frame clonotypes and omits some of them. The sample lists roughly 720,000 clones; about 90% were seen once. What CD8 memory combined were CD45RO+ cells and CCR7-negative CD45RA+ TemRA cells. CDR1 MDHEN and CDR2 SYDVKM come from the germline V gene. The CDR3 covers 16 residues. Trimming cost V 2 bases and J 2 bases; bases outside gene matches: 4. The sequencing input was memory CD8+ T cells from PBMCs. Regarding subset: CD45RO+ cells pooled with CCR7-negative TemRA cells. V usage is TRBV28 and J usage is TRBJ2-1; TRBD1 agrees at 9 bases. This receptor was identified in a man between 18 and 35 years old in good health. Some clones in this sample may be carry-over from other donors' samples. The CDR3 is CASSLPRDRAYNEQFF. CDR3 DNA: TGTGCCAGCAGTTTACCCAGGGACAGGGCCTACAATGAGCAGTTCTTC.